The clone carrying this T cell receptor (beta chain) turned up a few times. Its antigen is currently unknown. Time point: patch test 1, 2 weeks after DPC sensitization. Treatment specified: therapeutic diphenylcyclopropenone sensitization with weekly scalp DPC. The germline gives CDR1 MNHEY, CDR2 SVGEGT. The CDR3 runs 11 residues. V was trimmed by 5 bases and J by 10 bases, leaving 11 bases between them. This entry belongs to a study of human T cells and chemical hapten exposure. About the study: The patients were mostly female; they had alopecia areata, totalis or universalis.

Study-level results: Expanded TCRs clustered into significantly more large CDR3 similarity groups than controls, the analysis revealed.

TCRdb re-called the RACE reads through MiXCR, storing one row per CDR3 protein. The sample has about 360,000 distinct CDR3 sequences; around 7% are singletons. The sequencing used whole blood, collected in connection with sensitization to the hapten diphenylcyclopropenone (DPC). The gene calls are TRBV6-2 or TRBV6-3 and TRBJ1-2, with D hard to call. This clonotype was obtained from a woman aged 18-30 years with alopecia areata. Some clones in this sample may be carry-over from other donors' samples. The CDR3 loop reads CASSNENNYTF. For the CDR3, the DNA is TGTGCCAGCAGTAACGAGAATAACTACACCTTC.